This passage covers 6 T cell receptor beta chains from one sample sequenced in a study of T cells after yellow fever vaccination. Each CDR3 protein is one row after TCRdb ran MiXCR on the 5' RACE reads. The repertoire holds some 390,000 distinct CDR3 sequences, with roughly a sixth as singletons. The specimen was PBMCs, collected before the yellow fever booster vaccination. The source of these receptors is a man younger than 30 who received the YFV17D yellow fever vaccine.

A few counts support this clonotype. The chain links TRBV20-1 to TRBJ2-5; 8 nucleotides line up with TRBD2. Germline V CDR1 and CDR2: DFQATT, SNEGSKA (reference sequence). After removal of 5 bases from V and 3 bases from J, the junction contained 8 bases not matched to a gene. This CDR3 comprises 14 residues. CDR3 region: CSALGGGPKETQYF. The CDR3 DNA reads as TGCAGTGCTCTTGGCGGGGGGCCTAAAGAGACCCAGTACTTC.

The chain has TRBV4-2 and TRBJ2-3, with 11 bases that match TRBD2. The CDR3 sequence is 15 residues long. CDR1 is LGHNA, CDR2 YNFKEQ, per germline. The V segment lost 8 bases and the J segment 5 bases; nucleotides outside the gene matches: 9. CDR3: CASQLVAGGLDTQYF. CDR3 nucleotides: TGTGCCAGCCAACTGGTAGCGGGGGGGTTAGATACGCAGTATTTT.

There are a few counts of this clonotype. This sequence joins TRBV20-1 and TRBJ2-1, with D tentatively TRBD1 or TRBD2 (7 bases each). This CDR3 has 16 residues. Germline V CDR1 and CDR2: DFQATT, SNEGSKA (reference sequence). Trimming left V 5 bases short and J 1 base short, with 18 bases between. As DNA, the CDR3 is TGCAGTGCTCTTTTCCAGGGGGGGTTGTCCTACAATGAGCAGTTCTTC. Translated: CSALFQGGLSYNEQFF.

V and J are TRBV20-1 and TRBJ2-7, with D uncertain. This CDR3 region has 11 residues. V lost 8 bases and J 7 bases, leaving 15 bases between the germline ends. Germline values: CDR1 DFQATT, CDR2 SNEGSKA (reference sequence). The CDR3 sequence: CSFGRAREQYF. The CDR3 region has the DNA TGCAGTTTTGGTAGGGCCCGGGAGCAGTACTTC.

The rearrangement uses TRBV4-3 and TRBJ2-2, with D perhaps given as TRBD1 or TRBD2 (5 bases each). This CDR3 is 13 amino acids long. Germline CDR1 LGHNA, CDR2 YSLEER. Trimming took 3 bases from V and 7 from J, leaving 9 bases between them. As DNA, the CDR3 is TGCGCCAGCAGCCAGGATGGGGGCGGGGAGCTGTTTTTT. Amino acids: CASSQDGGGELFF.

This clonotype turned up a few times. The rearrangement links TRBV20-1 to TRBJ2-3, with D uncertain. The CDR3 loop spans 11 amino acids. The V gene lost 6 bases and the J gene lost 5 bases, with 9 bases spanning the gap. CDR1 is DFQATT and CDR2 is SNEGSKA in the germline V gene (reference sequence). Written as DNA, the CDR3 is TGCAGTGCGCAGGATATAGATACGCAGTATTTT. Protein sequence: CSAQDIDTQYF.